Listed below are T cell receptor beta chains from one sample, sequenced in a study of blood T cell repertoires in COVID-19. The assay was immunoSEQ multiplex PCR, and TCRdb's table has in-frame clones only and misses some. Here the sample spans roughly 160,000 clones, roughly 70% being singletons. What was sequenced was peripheral blood. The receptors here all came from a woman of 80 years or more with acute or convalescent COVID-19. CDR3s include the opening cysteine and the closing phenylalanine or tryptophan.

TRBJ2-1 | TRBV4-2 | CASSPQDRGGDEQFF
TRBJ1-3 | TRBV2 | CASSADSYSSGNTIYF
TRBJ1-4 | TRBV24-1 | CATSDPRRGQCGCANEKLFF
TRBJ2-5 | TRBV7-2 | CASSDSRGGGETQYF
TRBJ2-3 | TRBV10-3 | CAISGSFGTGVFPDTQYF
TRBJ1-2 | TRBV5-4 | CASSLPRDRGGHTF
TRBJ2-1 | TRBV29-1 | CSVGRIAQEQFF
TRBJ2-1 | TRBV7-2 | CASSLISGPREQFF
TRBJ2-2 | TRBV19 | CASSIGTGTGELFF
TRBJ2-1 | TRBV2 | CASSVLKREGAYNEQFF
TRBJ1-1 | TRBV30 | CAWSPGVNTEAFF
TRBJ2-5 | TRBV5-1 | CASSLQGGRAEETQYF
TRBJ2-7 | TRBV27 | CASSPAPLGQGVTYEQYF
TRBJ2-7 | TRBV20-1 | CSASWDYSYEQYF
TRBJ2-7 | TRBV2 | CASRGLADTYEQYF
TRBJ1-6 | TRBV18 | CASSQTSGNSPLHF
TRBJ2-5 | TRBV4-2 | CASSQELAWETQYF
TRBJ2-5 | TRBV20-1 | CSASPASGNQETQYF
TRBJ2-1 | TRBV9 | CASSVGREIPYNEQFF
TRBJ1-1 | TRBV28 | CAATPGQGFSTEAFF
TRBJ2-4 | TRBV5-1 | CASSLGAGGNIQYF
TRBJ2-6 | TRBV6-5 | CASSYTGANVLTF
TRBJ1-2 | TRBV19 | CASSIASRGVYGYTF
TRBJ1-4 | TRBV5-8 | CASSLPGQGNEKLFF
TRBJ1-4 | TRBV9 | CASSPLPGEKLFF
TRBJ2-7 | TRBV5-1 | CASSLEVPGYEQYF
TRBJ1-3 | TRBV18 | CASSTNRQGASSGNTIYF
TRBJ2-5 | TRBV3-1/TRBV3-2 | CASSQTTGGRGETQYF
TRBJ2-5 | TRBV3-1/TRBV3-2 | CASSLRGGGETQYF
TRBJ1-4 | TRBV6-6 | CASSLQAPNEKLFF
TRBJ2-2 | TRBV2 | CASSPVGGLNTGELFF
TRBJ2-3 | TRBV10-3 | CAISESGVAGVPDTQYF
TRBJ2-7 | TRBV4-3 | CASSQGWTGLYEQYF
TRBJ2-4 | TRBV28 | CASSLGRTAKNIQYF
TRBJ2-5 | TRBV7-2 | CASSLGGASGRRETQYF
TRBJ2-1 | TRBV4-1 | CASSQGLAGVYNEQFF
TRBJ2-3 | TRBV1 | CTSGRTYRGRPRTDTQYF
TRBJ1-1 | TRBV6-1 | CASSRQGFENTEAFF
TRBJ2-3 | TRBV25-1 | CASSVSGTTSHTQYF
TRBJ1-1 | TRBV10-3 | CAISGQGNTEAFF
TRBJ2-1 | TRBV10-3 | CATRSTSGLYNEQFF
TRBJ1-2 | TRBV2 | CASRDFHGYTF
TRBJ1-1 | TRBV28 | CASSDPGQGNTEAFF
TRBJ2-7 | TRBV10-3 | CAISRASGTTTPSEQYF
TRBJ1-2 | TRBV18 | CASSPPSHSYFDYGYTF